The 21 T cell receptor beta chains presented below share a single source sample, sequenced in a study of cytomegalovirus exposure and HLA in healthy donors. It was with 60 Vbeta and 13 Jbeta primers that the PCR ran. The repertoire was sequenced with immunoSEQ multiplex PCR; TCRdb's copy has only in-frame clones and lacks some. The sample shows 170,000 or so clones, 84% of them seen only once. The sequenced sample was PBMCs. The source is a man aged 50 to 59 in good health and CMV-seropositive.

The chain recombines TRBV11-3 with TRBJ2-1; 9 bases align to TRBD2. The germline gives CDR1 SGHNT, CDR2 YENEEA. With 3 bases clipped from V and 5 bases from J, the junction kept 5 bases outside the gene matches. CDR3 size: 15 residues. CDR3 region: CASSFTSGFDNEQFF. DNA of the CDR3: TGTGCCAGCAGCTTCACTAGCGGGTTTGACAATGAGCAGTTCTTC. The full variable domain, rest sourced from reference TRBV11-3 and TRBJ2-1, is EAGVVQSPRYKIIEKKQPVAFWCNPISGHNTLYWYLQNLGQGPELLIRYENEEAVDDSQLPKDRFSAERLKGVDSTLKIQPAELGDSAVYLCASSFTSGFDNEQFFGPGTRLTVL.

The genes are TRBV5-1 and TRBJ2-1, with D tentatively TRBD2 (5 bases). The V and J ends lost 3 bases and 10 bases respectively, with 14 bases between them. This CDR3 is 13 amino acids long. Germline CDR1 is SGHRS and CDR2 is YFSETQ. The CDR3 DNA is TGCGCCAGCAGCTGGAAATCCCCGGGGGAGCAGTTCTTC. Translation: CASSWKSPGEQFF. The full variable domain, rest sourced from reference TRBV5-1 and TRBJ2-1, is KAGVTQTPRYLIKTRGQQVTLSCSPISGHRSVSWYQQTPGQGLQFLFEYFSETQRNKGNFPGRFSGRQFSNSRSEMNVSTLELGDSALYLCASSWKSPGEQFFGPGTRLTVL.

The chain uses TRBV28 and TRBJ2-7; 9 nucleotides align to TRBD2. Germline values: CDR1 MDHEN, CDR2 SYDVKM. This CDR3 spans 14 amino acids. With 7 bases clipped from V and 4 bases from J, the junction kept 8 bases outside the gene matches. DNA of the CDR3: TGTGCCAGCATCTCTAGCGGGACGCGATACGAGCAGTACGTC. Its translation is CASISSGTRYEQYV.

This clone showed up just once. The rearrangement joins TRBV11-3 to TRBJ1-2; weak D call: TRBD1 (5 bases). The CDR3 has 17 amino acids. The germline V gene encodes CDR1 SGHNT and CDR2 YENEEA. V was shortened by 0 bases and J by 6 bases, with 20 bases between the two germline ends. CDR3 residues: CASSLDPSGREKNGYTF. In DNA form, the CDR3 reads TGTGCCAGCAGCTTAGATCCGTCAGGGAGGGAGAAAAATGGCTACACCTTC.

V is TRBV5-1 and J is TRBJ2-3, with 12 nucleotides matching TRBD2. There are 18 residues in the CDR3. The germline gives CDR1 SGHRS, CDR2 YFSETQ. The V and J ends lost 3 bases and 0 bases, in that order; junction bases with no gene match: 8. The CDR3 spells CASSSSSGRAASTDTQYF. CDR3 DNA: TGCGCCAGCAGCTCATCTAGCGGGAGGGCCGCAAGCACAGATACGCAGTATTTT.

The chain couples TRBV18 to TRBJ2-2, with a weak D call TRBD1 (7 bases). Germline V lookup: CDR1 KGHSH, CDR2 LQKENI. This CDR3 has 15 residues. V lost 0 bases and J 5 bases, leaving 10 bases between the germline ends. The CDR3 spells CASSPPTGRTGELFF. CDR3 in DNA: TGTGCCAGCTCACCACCGACAGGGAGGACCGGGGAGCTGTTTTTT.

The rearrangement joins TRBV6-4 to TRBJ1-5; D is unresolved. Germline-derived CDR1 and CDR2 are MRHNA and SNTAGT. The CDR3 consists of 13 residues. The ends were cut back, 3 bases at V and 7 bases at J, with 10 bases in the middle. The CDR3 bases are TGTGCCAGCAGTGAGTCTGGGAGCCAGCCCCAGCATTTT. Amino acid sequence: CASSESGSQPQHF.

The J gene is TRBJ2-5, the V gene TRBV5-1; 8 bases line up with TRBD2. V was clipped by 5 bases and J by 5 bases; unmatched bases: 8. Germline V gene lookup returns CDR1 SGHRS and CDR2 YFSETQ. The CDR3 has 14 residues. The CDR3 region is CASRLRGGMETQYF. DNA of the CDR3: TGCGCCAGCAGATTACGGGGGGGAATGGAGACCCAGTACTTC. The full variable domain, completed using reference TRBV5-1 and TRBJ2-5, is KAGVTQTPRYLIKTRGQQVTLSCSPISGHRSVSWYQQTPGQGLQFLFEYFSETQRNKGNFPGRFSGRQFSNSRSEMNVSTLELGDSALYLCASRLRGGMETQYFGPGTRLLVL.

Concerning this clone itself: A junction end diverges from the germline sequence, so it may reflect a read error. The chain joins TRBV7-9 to TRBJ2-2, with 7 bases fitting TRBD1. The CDR3 is 17 residues long. Germline loops: CDR1 SEHNR, CDR2 FQNEAQ (reference sequence). The CDR3: CSSSLPQGRSNTGELFF. The CDR3 DNA follows: TGTTCCAGCAGCTTACCACAGGGGCGATCGAACACCGGGGAGCTGTTTTTT.

This sequence joins TRBV9 and TRBJ2-1; 12 bases align to TRBD1. Germline lookup yields CDR1 SGDLS and CDR2 YYNGEE. V lost 0 bases to trimming and J lost 6 bases; unmatched junction nucleotides: 4. The CDR3 contains 16 residues. The CDR3 loop reads CASSVAGTGGFNEQFF. CDR3 sequence (DNA): TGTGCCAGCAGCGTAGCTGGGACAGGGGGCTTCAATGAGCAGTTCTTC. The full variable domain, rest sourced from reference TRBV9 and TRBJ2-1, is DSGVTQTPKHLITATGQRVTLRCSPRSGDLSVYWYQQSLDQGLQFLIQYYNGEERAKGNILERFSAQQFPDLHSELNLSSLELGDSALYFCASSVAGTGGFNEQFFGPGTRLTVL.

This clone was recorded a few times. The chain is built from TRBV9 and TRBJ2-3; 7 nucleotides agree with TRBD1. Trimming cost V 0 bases and J 6 bases; bases outside gene matches: 10. The CDR3 is 16 amino acids. Looked up from germline, CDR1 is SGDLS and CDR2 is YYNGEE. The CDR3 here is CASSVGDSGTRDTQYF. DNA for the CDR3: TGTGCCAGCAGCGTAGGGGACAGTGGGACCCGGGATACGCAGTATTTT.

This chain joins TRBV5-4 and TRBJ1-1; unclear D gene. This CDR3 is built from 13 residues. The germline CDR1 and CDR2 sequences are SGHNT and YYREEE (reference sequence). The ends were cut back, 3 bases at V and 3 bases at J, with 9 bases in the middle. The CDR3 here is CASSSKLDTEAFF. In DNA form, the CDR3 reads TGTGCCAGCAGCTCTAAGTTAGACACTGAAGCTTTCTTT.

The genes are TRBV10-1 and TRBJ2-7, with 7 bases that match TRBD2. Germline CDR1 is WNHNN and CDR2 is SYGVQD (reference sequence). Trimming cost V 6 bases and J 0 bases; bases outside gene matches: 5. The CDR3 is 14 residues long. The CDR3 sequence: CASSAIAGSYEQYF. The CDR3 region has the DNA TGCGCCAGCAGCGCGATAGCGGGCTCCTACGAGCAGTACTTC.

The chain is built from TRBV7-8 and TRBJ1-2, with D maybe TRBD1 (6 bases). The germline V gene encodes CDR1 SGHVS and CDR2 FQNEAQ. The CDR3 spans 14 residues. V was shortened by 5 bases and J by 4 bases, with 14 bases between the two germline ends. CDR3 amino acids: CASSPTGLGYGYTF. The CDR3 DNA reads as TGTGCCAGCAGCCCGACAGGACTTGGCTATGGCTACACCTTC. Full variable domain (missing parts from reference TRBV7-8 and TRBJ1-2): GAGVSQSPRYKVAKRGQDVALRCDPISGHVSLFWYQQALGQGPEFLTYFQNEAQLDKSGLPSDRFFAERPEGSVSTLKIQRTQQEDSAVYLCASSPTGLGYGYTFGSGTRLTVV.

This chain joins TRBV4-2 and TRBJ1-2; D uncertain. The V and J ends lost 1 base and 2 bases respectively, with 14 bases between them. The length of the CDR3 is 16 residues. Per the germline V gene, CDR1 is LGHNA and CDR2 is YNFKEQ. The CDR3 loop is CASSQAVQSLNYGYTF. The CDR3, as DNA: TGTGCCAGCAGCCAAGCTGTCCAAAGCCTAAACTATGGCTACACCTTC.

The J gene is TRBJ2-3, the V gene TRBV2; possible D gene TRBD1, 6 bases. From germline, CDR1 is SNHLY and CDR2 FYNNEI. Trimming took 6 bases from V and 3 from J, leaving 10 bases between them. CDR3 length: 13 amino acids. The chain's CDR3 is CASRNRVTDTQYF. In DNA, the CDR3 is TGTGCCAGCAGAAACAGGGTGACAGATACGCAGTATTTT.

V usage is TRBV12-5 and J usage is TRBJ2-5; 12 positions agree with TRBD2. The germline V gene encodes CDR1 LGHNT and CDR2 FRNRAP. Germline trimming cut 0 bases from V and 5 bases from J; bases unmatched to any gene: 13. CDR3 size: 19 residues. The CDR3: CASGLVPTSGGIRRETQYF. CDR3 bases: TGTGCTAGTGGTTTGGTACCCACTAGCGGGGGGATCCGGCGGGAGACCCAGTACTTC.

The chain employs TRBV7-9 and TRBJ1-2; weak D call: TRBD1 (5 bases). CDR3 size: 15 residues. The germline V gene has CDR1 SEHNR and CDR2 FQNEAQ (reference sequence). The ends were cut back, 5 bases at V and 2 bases at J, with 15 bases in the middle. The CDR3 DNA follows: TGTGCCAGCAGCCCCCAGGGCATCCCCAACTATGGCTACACCTTC. Its protein product is CASSPQGIPNYGYTF.

V and J are TRBV15 and TRBJ1-1, with D uncertain. Germline loops: CDR1 LNHNV, CDR2 YYDKDF (reference sequence). Trimming cost V 1 base and J 3 bases, with 6 bases left between them. There are 13 residues in the CDR3. Here the CDR3 reads CATSRAPDTEAFF. The CDR3 region has the DNA TGTGCCACCAGCAGAGCACCGGACACTGAAGCTTTCTTT. The complete variable domain, with remaining parts taken from reference TRBV15 and TRBJ1-1, reads DAMVIQNPRYQVTQFGKPVTLSCSQTLNHNVMYWYQQKSSQAPKLLFHYYDKDFNNEADTPDNFQSRRPNTSFCFLDIRSPGLGDTAMYLCATSRAPDTEAFFGQGTRLTVV.

The chain uses TRBV5-1 and TRBJ2-3; no reliable D call. CDR3 size: 13 residues. Germline CDR1 reads SGHRS; CDR2 reads YFSETQ. Trimming cost V 0 bases and J 6 bases, with 8 bases left between them. CDR3: CASSLAPRDTQYF. The CDR3 DNA reads TGCGCCAGCAGCTTGGCGCCTAGGGATACGCAGTATTTT.

The rearrangement uses TRBV11-2 and TRBJ2-5; the D is unclear. The J call is uncertain, as TRBJ2-7 better fits the DNA end. Germline V gives CDR1 SGHAT, CDR2 FQNNGV. The CDR3 has 15 residues. This CDR3 reads CASSLAAASSYEQYF. CDR3 coding DNA: TGTGCCAGCAGCTTAGCTGCAGCGAGCTCCTACGAGCAGTACTTC.